This entry describes one T cell receptor beta chain. CDR1 MRHNA and CDR2 SNTAGT come from the germline V gene. The CDR3 consists of 16 residues. This sample was included in a study of blood T cell repertoires in COVID-19. The method was immunoSEQ multiplex PCR; TCRdb's version includes in-frame clones alone and lacks a portion of them. The repertoire consists of roughly 250,000 clones, with around 91% occurring once and the leading ten covering 2.4%. This TCR was sampled from a woman aged 18-29 years who had recovered from COVID-19. Sequencing input: PBMCs or T cells enriched from blood (not recorded which). The V and J genes are TRBV6-4 and TRBJ1-5; TRBD1 might be the D (5 bases). Written as DNA, the CDR3 is TGTCCTCGGGGGTTATTTCTTATCTTTAGCAATCAGCCCCAGCATTTT. Translated: CPRGLFLIFSNQPQHF.